This T cell receptor beta chain came from a study of naive CD8 T cells in extremely preterm neonates. This clone has just one count. CDR3 length equals 17 residues. The V end lost 2 bases, the J end lost 1 base, and 18 bases lay between the germline ends. Germline V gene data show CDR1 as MDHEN and CDR2 as SYDVKM. Only in-frame clones appear in the TCRdb table, and some are missing; sequencing was by immunoSEQ multiplex PCR. The sample records roughly 6,800 clones, 98% being singletons. Sequencing input: naive CD8+ T cells from blood. This TCR derives from a human donor in good health. This chain uses TRBV28 with TRBJ2-7, with TRBD1 as a possible D gene (6 bases). The CDR3 DNA reads as TGTGCCAGCAGTTTAGCCTTGACAGGTGGCAATTCCTACGAGCAGTACTTC. It yields the protein CASSLALTGGNSYEQYF.